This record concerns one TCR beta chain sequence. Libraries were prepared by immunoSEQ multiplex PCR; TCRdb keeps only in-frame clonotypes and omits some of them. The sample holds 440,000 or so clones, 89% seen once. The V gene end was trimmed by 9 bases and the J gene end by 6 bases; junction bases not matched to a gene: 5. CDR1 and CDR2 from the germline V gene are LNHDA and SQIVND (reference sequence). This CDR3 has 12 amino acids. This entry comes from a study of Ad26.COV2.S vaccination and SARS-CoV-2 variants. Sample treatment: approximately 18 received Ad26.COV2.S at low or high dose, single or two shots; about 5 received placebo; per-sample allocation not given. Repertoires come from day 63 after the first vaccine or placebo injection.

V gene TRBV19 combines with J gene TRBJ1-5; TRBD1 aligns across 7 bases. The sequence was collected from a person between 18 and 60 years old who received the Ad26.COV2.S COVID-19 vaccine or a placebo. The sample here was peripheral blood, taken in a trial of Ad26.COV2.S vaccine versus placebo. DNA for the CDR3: TGTGCCAGCGACAGGGTTGGTCAGCCCCAGCATTTT. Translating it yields CASDRVGQPQHF. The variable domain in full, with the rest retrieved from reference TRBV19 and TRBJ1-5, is DGGITQSPKYLFRKEGQNVTLSCEQNLNHDAMYWYRQDPGQGLRLIYYSQIVNDFQKGDIAEGYSVSREKKESFPLTVTSAQKNPTAFYLCASDRVGQPQHFGDGTRLSIL.